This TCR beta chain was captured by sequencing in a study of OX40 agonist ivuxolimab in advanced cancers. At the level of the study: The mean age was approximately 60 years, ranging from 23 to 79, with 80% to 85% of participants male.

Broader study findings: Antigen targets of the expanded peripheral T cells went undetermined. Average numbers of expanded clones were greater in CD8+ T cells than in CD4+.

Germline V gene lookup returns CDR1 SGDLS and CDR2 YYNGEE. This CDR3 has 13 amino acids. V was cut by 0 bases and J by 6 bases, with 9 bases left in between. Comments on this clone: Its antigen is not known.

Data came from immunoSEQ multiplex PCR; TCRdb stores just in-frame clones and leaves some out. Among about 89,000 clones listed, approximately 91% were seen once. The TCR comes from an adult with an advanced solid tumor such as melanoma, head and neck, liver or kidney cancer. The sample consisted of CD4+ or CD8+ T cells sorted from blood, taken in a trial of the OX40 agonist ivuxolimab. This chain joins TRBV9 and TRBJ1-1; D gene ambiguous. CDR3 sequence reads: CASSVVGGSEAFF. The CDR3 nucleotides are TGTGCCAGCAGCGTAGTAGGCGGATCTGAAGCTTTCTTT.